The 27 T cell receptor beta chains given below trace back to one sample, sequenced in a study of T-cell memory formation after mild COVID-19. A single record per CDR3 protein comes from TCRdb applying MiXCR to the 5' RACE reads. Here the sample spans about 120,000 distinct CDR3 sequences, about 17% being singletons. Material: PBMCs or a T cell subset sorted from them (not recorded which). These receptors were collected from an adult woman who had mild COVID-19 (a few samples of this study predate the infection). Cell type and time point are not known.

The chain carries TRBV30 and TRBJ1-2; D remains ambiguous. The CDR3 extends over 15 amino acids. CDR1 GTSNPN and CDR2 SVGIG come from the germline V gene (reference sequence). The V and J ends lost 3 bases and 2 bases respectively, with 16 bases between them. The CDR3 here is CAWRADGRLNYGYTF. The CDR3 coding sequence is TGTGCCTGGAGGGCGGACGGGCGGCTGAACTATGGCTACACCTTC.

This clonotype was seen more than once but under ten times. The chain has TRBV29-1 and TRBJ1-5; TRBD1 aligns across 7 bases. In germline, CDR1 is SQVTM, CDR2 ANQGSEA. The CDR3 has 15 amino acids. The ends lost 2 bases at V and 7 bases at J; junction bases unmatched: 11. This CDR3 reads CSVEHSPRGEQPQHF. The CDR3 DNA follows: TGCAGCGTTGAACACTCTCCCAGGGGGGAACAGCCCCAGCATTTT.

This clonotype has ten or more counts. This sequence joins TRBV4-3 and TRBJ2-7, with 7 bases that match TRBD2. Germline CDR1 and CDR2: LGHNA and YSLEER. This CDR3 contains 16 residues. After removal of 0 bases from V and 3 bases from J, the junction contained 8 bases not matched to a gene. CDR3 loop: CASSQEARGEIYEQYF. DNA for the CDR3: TGCGCCAGCAGCCAAGAGGCCCGGGGGGAGATCTACGAGCAGTACTTC.

This clonotype was observed a few times. The chain combines TRBV19 with TRBJ2-6; no clear D gene. The germline CDR1 and CDR2 sequences are LNHDA and SQIVND (reference sequence). Trimming pared 2 bases from V and 6 bases from J, leaving 14 bases between. This CDR3 region has 16 residues. The CDR3 region is CASSILGPYEANVLTF. Written as DNA, the CDR3 is TGTGCCAGTAGTATACTCGGGCCCTATGAGGCCAACGTCCTGACTTTC.

The V gene is TRBV15, the J gene TRBJ2-1, with TRBD2 matching over 10 bases. Per germline, CDR1 LNHNV and CDR2 YYDKDF (reference sequence). This CDR3 region has 15 residues. J gave up 6 bases and V 0 bases, and 2 bases lay outside the gene matches. In DNA, the CDR3 is TGTGCCACCAGCAGAGATTTAGCGGGAGGCAATGAGCAGTTCTTC. It encodes CATSRDLAGGNEQFF.

The rearrangement uses TRBV9 and TRBJ2-7; 10 bases fit TRBD2. Germline CDR1 SGDLS, CDR2 YYNGEE. This CDR3 comprises 14 residues. V gave up 1 base and J gave up 4 bases; unmatched junction bases: 2. CDR3 amino acids: CASSVTSGVYEQYF. The CDR3 DNA sequence: TGTGCCAGCAGCGTAACTAGCGGGGTATACGAGCAGTACTTC.

The J gene is TRBJ1-5, the V gene TRBV6-5; possible D gene TRBD1, 6 bases. The CDR3 contains 15 residues. Germline V gives CDR1 MNHEY, CDR2 SVGAGI. The V end was cut by 5 bases, the J end by 4 bases, with 15 bases between. The CDR3 sequence: CASSGGHGSNQPQHF. CDR3 nucleotide sequence: TGTGCCAGCAGTGGGGGACACGGTAGTAATCAGCCCCAGCATTTT.

This clonotype was seen more than once but under ten times. The rearrangement links TRBV7-9 to TRBJ2-7; D remains unclear. V was trimmed by 2 bases and J by 5 bases, leaving 10 bases between them. The CDR3 consists of 13 residues. Germline-derived CDR1 and CDR2 are SEHNR and FQNEAQ (reference sequence). CDR3 nucleotides: TGTGCCAGCAGCTTATCCGGGCTGCACGAGCAGTACTTC. Translating gives CASSLSGLHEQYF.

The rearrangement links TRBV9 to TRBJ2-1; D uncertain. Germline-derived CDR1 and CDR2 are SGDLS and YYNGEE. This CDR3 is 15 amino acids long. V was trimmed by 0 bases and J by 0 bases, leaving 7 bases between them. The CDR3 nucleotides are TGTGCCAGCAGCGTAGAGCCCCTCTCCTACAATGAGCAGTTCTTC. Translated, it gives CASSVEPLSYNEQFF.

In its sample, this clonotype was seen a few times. The rearrangement uses TRBV19 and TRBJ2-2, with D possibly matching TRBD2 (6 bases). In germline, CDR1 is LNHDA, CDR2 SQIVND (reference sequence). V gave up 6 bases and J gave up 0 bases, with 11 bases separating them. This CDR3 region has 15 residues. CDR3 nucleotides: TGTGCCAGTAGATCCGGGAGAACGAACACCGGGGAGCTGTTTTTT. Protein product: CASRSGRTNTGELFF.

This clonotype was seen only a few times. This chain links TRBV30 with TRBJ2-1, with 7 bases identical to TRBD2. This CDR3 spans 12 amino acids. CDR1 and CDR2 from the germline V gene are GTSNPN and SVGIG (reference sequence). V lost 8 bases, J lost 7 bases, and 8 bases stayed unmatched. DNA of the CDR3: TGTGCCCGCCGGGACGGGAGGAATGAGCAGTTCTTC. Residues: CARRDGRNEQFF.

This clonotype appeared a few times. V and J are TRBV12-3 or TRBV12-4 and TRBJ2-7; TRBD1 is a possible D gene (8 bases). The CDR3 has 13 amino acids. Trimming shortened V by 5 bases and J by 6 bases, and 14 bases separated the two germline ends. Written as DNA, the CDR3 is TGTGCCAGCAGTAACAGGGGGGGTGCCGAGCAGTACTTC. Protein sequence: CASSNRGGAEQYF.

This clonotype was recorded once. The chain links TRBV19 to TRBJ2-5; 9 nucleotides agree with TRBD1. The germline V gene has CDR1 LNHDA and CDR2 SQIVND (reference sequence). V gave up 5 bases and J gave up 4 bases; unmatched junction bases: 8. This CDR3 has 15 residues. The CDR3 DNA follows: TGTGCCAGTAGTCGTACCGGGACAGGGTTAGAGACCCAGTACTTC. Its protein is CASSRTGTGLETQYF.

This clonotype was recorded a few times. The chain links TRBV7-9 to TRBJ2-5, with D uncertain. This CDR3 comprises 13 residues. Germline V gene data show CDR1 as SEHNR and CDR2 as FQNEAQ (reference sequence). The V and J ends lost 2 bases and 4 bases respectively, with 8 bases between them. The DNA of the CDR3 is TGTGCCAGCAGCTTAATGGGTGGAGAGACCCAGTACTTC. Its translation is CASSLMGGETQYF.

This clonotype was seen a handful of times. This chain joins TRBV6-1 and TRBJ1-2, with D uncertain. The V gene's germline CDR1 is MNHNS and CDR2 SASEGT. The germline V and J ends were trimmed by 7 bases and 10 bases, with 16 bases remaining between them. The CDR3 is 12 residues long. The CDR3 spells CASTAVWDFYTF. The CDR3 DNA reads TGTGCCAGCACTGCCGTATGGGATTTCTACACCTTC.

This clonotype was seen only a few times. The chain has TRBV7-2 and TRBJ2-2; 12 bases are a match to TRBD2. The germline gives CDR1 SGHTA, CDR2 FQGNSA. Trimming cost V 5 bases and J 8 bases; bases outside gene matches: 9. This CDR3 contains 16 residues. CDR3 nucleotides: TGTGCCAGCAGCCGGCTAGCGGGAGGGCCGGGAGGGGAGCTGTTTTTT. This sequence encodes CASSRLAGGPGGELFF.

This clonotype appeared a few times. The chain employs TRBV7-8 and TRBJ2-1; D tentatively fits TRBD1 or TRBD2 (5 bases each). Per germline, CDR1 SGHVS and CDR2 FQNEAQ. V was pared by 1 base and J by 2 bases, with 9 bases between. The CDR3 is 15 amino acids. Here the CDR3 DNA reads TGTGCCAGCAGCTTAGGGGGGAGACCCTACAATGAGCAGTTCTTC. This codes for CASSLGGRPYNEQFF.

The chain links TRBV7-6 to TRBJ1-4; 9 bases are shared with TRBD1. The V gene's germline CDR1 is SGHVS and CDR2 FNYEAQ. Germline trimming cut 0 bases from V and 8 bases from J; bases unmatched to any gene: 4. The CDR3 spans 15 residues. The CDR3 region is CASSLALQGAEKLFF. For the CDR3, the DNA is TGTGCCAGCAGCTTAGCCCTACAGGGGGCGGAAAAACTGTTTTTT.

This chain links TRBV5-5 with TRBJ2-1; TRBD2 agrees at 14 bases. The CDR3 contains 18 residues. V lost 0 bases, J lost 5 bases, and 7 bases stayed unmatched. In germline, CDR1 is SGHKS, CDR2 YYEKEE (reference sequence). CDR3 sequence reads: CASSLAPTGLAGDNEQFF. The CDR3 DNA reads TGTGCCAGCAGCTTGGCACCTACGGGACTAGCGGGAGACAATGAGCAGTTCTTC.

CDR3 in amino acids: CASTRRQVQIKETQYF. CDR3 in DNA: TGTGCCAGCACCAGGCGTCAGGTCCAAATCAAAGAGACCCAGTACTTC. The chain is built from TRBV2 and TRBJ2-5; no definite D call. Germline V CDR1 and CDR2: SNHLY, FYNNEI. The CDR3 is 16 amino acids. V lost 7 bases and J lost 3, with 21 bases in between.

This clonotype showed up just a few times. The V and J genes are TRBV4-1 and TRBJ1-2; 8 bases fit TRBD1. The germline V gene has CDR1 MGHRA and CDR2 YSYEKL. This CDR3 contains 14 residues. The J segment lost 5 bases and the V segment lost 4 bases, leaving 6 bases of the junction unmatched. In DNA, the CDR3 is TGCGCCAGCAGCCCGGTGACAGGGGAATATGGCTACACCTTC. It codes for CASSPVTGEYGYTF.

This rearrangement joins TRBV9 to TRBJ2-1; 16 bases agree with TRBD2. Per the germline V gene, CDR1 is SGDLS and CDR2 is YYNGEE. The J segment lost 5 bases and the V segment lost 4 bases, leaving 6 bases of the junction unmatched. The CDR3 contains 17 residues. CDR3 DNA sequence: TGTGCCAGCAGCCCCCTCGGGACTAGCGGGGGGGACAATGAGCAGTTCTTC. Residues: CASSPLGTSGGDNEQFF.

This clonotype was found a few times. The J gene is TRBJ2-1, the V gene TRBV7-9; D possibly corresponds to TRBD1 (6 bases). Trimming cost V 1 base and J 6 bases, with 13 bases left between them. Germline values: CDR1 SEHNR, CDR2 FQNEAQ (reference sequence). The CDR3 totals 15 residues. CDR3 nucleotides: TGTGCCAGCAGCTTAGAAAGGATCAGGGGCAATGAGCAGTTCTTC. Residues: CASSLERIRGNEQFF.

This clonotype turned up a few times. The chain uses TRBV20-1 and TRBJ2-1; D is unclear. Germline values: CDR1 DFQATT, CDR2 SNEGSKA (reference sequence). V was trimmed by 3 bases and J by 0 bases, leaving 9 bases between them. This CDR3 is built from 14 residues. The CDR3 DNA is TGCAGTGCTAGGGTGCCAGGCTCCTACAATGAGCAGTTCTTC. This codes for CSARVPGSYNEQFF.

This clonotype has a count of ten or more. The chain uses TRBV5-6 and TRBJ2-2; D perhaps matches TRBD1 (5 bases). Germline V CDR1 and CDR2: SGHDT, YYEEEE. Trimming removed 0 bases at V and 5 bases at J, with 5 bases between. The CDR3 contains 13 residues. The CDR3 nucleotides are TGTGCCAGCAGCTTGGAGGGGACCGGGGAGCTGTTTTTT. This sequence encodes CASSLEGTGELFF.

This clonotype occurred many times. This rearrangement joins TRBV5-1 to TRBJ2-2; D not resolved. Between the trimmed V and J ends, which lost 2 bases and 6 bases, there was a span of 8 bases. Germline V gene data show CDR1 as SGHRS and CDR2 as YFSETQ. CDR3 length equals 13 residues. CDR3 coding DNA: TGCGCCAGCAGCTTCGGGCAGCCCGGGGAGCTGTTTTTT. It is translated as CASSFGQPGELFF.

The table lists this clonotype with a few counts. The chain employs TRBV7-6 and TRBJ2-1; 10 positions match TRBD2. The length of the CDR3 is 16 residues. Trimming took 4 bases from V and 0 from J; bases not matched to a gene: 3. Germline V gives CDR1 SGHVS, CDR2 FNYEAQ. The CDR3 is CASSSSSGSSYNEQFF. The CDR3 nucleotides read TGTGCCAGCAGCTCCTCTAGCGGGAGCTCCTACAATGAGCAGTTCTTC.